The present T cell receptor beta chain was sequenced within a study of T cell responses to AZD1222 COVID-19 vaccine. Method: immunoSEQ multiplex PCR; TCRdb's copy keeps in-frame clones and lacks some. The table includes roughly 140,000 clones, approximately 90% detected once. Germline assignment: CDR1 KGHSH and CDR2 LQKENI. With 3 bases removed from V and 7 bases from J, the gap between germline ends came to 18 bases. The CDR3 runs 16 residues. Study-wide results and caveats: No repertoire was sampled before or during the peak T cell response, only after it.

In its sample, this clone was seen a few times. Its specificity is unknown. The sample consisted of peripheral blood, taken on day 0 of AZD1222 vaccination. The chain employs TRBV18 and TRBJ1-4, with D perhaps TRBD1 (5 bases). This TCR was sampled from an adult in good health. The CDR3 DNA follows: TGTGCCAGCTCACCCCCGGGGCGGACGGAGGGTGAAAAACTGTTTTTT. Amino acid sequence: CASSPPGRTEGEKLFF.